This record looks at one T cell receptor (beta chain) sequence and its context. Its specificity is not known. The entry originates in a study of T cell responses to AZD1222 COVID-19 vaccine. Study background: Pooled together were second doses at about 4 or about 12 weeks.

The table came from immunoSEQ multiplex PCR; TCRdb's copy has only in-frame clones and leaves some out. The table records approximately 190,000 clones, about 94% of them present only once. The study's findings and limits: Close to half of spike-specific TCRs reportedly recognize unmutated variant regions. Among the donors, most were white British and more were female, and clonal diversity was possibly underestimated. Spike-specific TCRs gained breadth and depth after people received two AZD1222 doses.

Germline-derived CDR1 and CDR2 are LGHNA and YSLEER. CDR3 length: 19 residues. V shed 0 bases and J 0 bases; nucleotides not matched to a gene: 11. Sequencing used peripheral blood, obtained on day 0 of AZD1222 vaccination. The V call is TRBV4-3, the J call TRBJ2-1, with 7 positions matching TRBD2. The TCR sequence derives from an adult in good health. CDR3 DNA sequence: TGCGCCAGCAGCCAAGATCGAGGTAGCGGGTGGGACTCCTACAATGAGCAGTTCTTC. This sequence encodes CASSQDRGSGWDSYNEQFF.